This is a list of T cell receptor beta chains from one sample in a study of post-analysis software for immune sequencing data. TCRdb re-derived calls from the PCR reads in MiXCR, one entry per CDR3 protein. The sample has hundreds of thousands of distinct CDR3 sequences, roughly two fifths seen once. What was sequenced was blood. Source of these receptors: a girl aged 5 to 17 with multiple sclerosis. Each CDR3 is given with its conserved first and last residue. The D gene is left open where the match is weak. Only part of the rows carry a size: once, few, many, or a class if the clone is expanded.

J,D,V,size,DNA,CDR3
TRBJ2-3,TRBD2,TRBV11-3,once,TGTGCCAGCAGCGCACCCGCGGGAGTTAGCACAGATACGCAGTATTTT,CASSAPAGVSTDTQYF
TRBJ1-1,TRBD1,TRBV3-1,.,TGTGCCAGCAAGACAGGGCGGGAAGCTTTCTTT,CASKTGREAFF
TRBJ2-7,TRBD1,TRBV12-3/TRBV12-4,few,TGTGCCAGCAGTTGGACAGGGCCTGTCTACGAGCAGTACTTC,CASSWTGPVYEQYF
TRBJ2-3,TRBD2,TRBV27,few,TGTGCCAGCAGCCGGGGGGATAGCGGGAGTGGTACGCAGTATTTT,CASSRGDSGSGTQYF
TRBJ2-3,TRBD1,TRBV5-1,.,TGCGCCAGCAGCTTATTGGACAGGGAAGGGACAGATACGCAGTATTTT,CASSLLDREGTDTQYF
TRBJ2-1,.,TRBV30,many,TGTGCCTGCCACTTGCAAGTTGAGCAGTTCTTC,CACHLQVEQFF
TRBJ2-7,TRBD1,TRBV12-3/TRBV12-4,few,TGTGCCAGCAGTGGCCGGGACAGCCCCTACGAGCAGTACTTC,CASSGRDSPYEQYF
TRBJ2-1,.,TRBV10-3,.,TGTGCCATCAGTGGGTTTCTAGTGGGTATCTACAATGAGCAGTTCTTC,CAISGFLVGIYNEQFF
TRBJ2-7,.,TRBV7-2,.,TGTGCCAGCAGCTTAGAGGTAGCGCTTTCCTACGAGCAGTACTTC,CASSLEVALSYEQYF
TRBJ1-2,.,TRBV30,.,TGTGCCTGGAACCTAATTGAGGGGTATGGCTACACCTTC,CAWNLIEGYGYTF
TRBJ2-5,.,TRBV12-3/TRBV12-4,few,TGTGCCAGCACCTGGGACGGTGAAGAGACCCAGTACTTC,CASTWDGEETQYF
TRBJ1-6,.,TRBV4-1,.,TGCGCCAGCAGCGGCGGCCGGTCTGGGAATTCACCCCTCCACTTT,CASSGGRSGNSPLHF
TRBJ2-1,TRBD2,TRBV10-3,.,TGTGCCATCAGTGACCCGGGACTAGCGGGAGTTGAGCAGTTCTTC,CAISDPGLAGVEQFF
TRBJ2-5,.,TRBV20-1,.,TGCAGTGCTAGAGGGTCAGAGGCGGGGAAAGAGACCCAGTACTTC,CSARGSEAGKETQYF
TRBJ2-1,.,TRBV5-6,.,TGTGCCAGCAGCTCGATACACAATGAGCAGTTCTTC,CASSSIHNEQFF
TRBJ2-3,.,TRBV10-3,.,TGTGCCATCAGTGAGTTCACAGATACGCAGTATTTT,CAISEFTDTQYF
TRBJ1-2,.,TRBV12-3/TRBV12-4,.,TGTGCCAGCAGCACCAGTGTGGCGGGCTTGGGAGGCTACACCTTC,CASSTSVAGLGGYTF
TRBJ2-5,.,TRBV20-1,few,TGCAGTGCTAGAGTCCCCGGTGGGGAAGAGACCCAGTACTTC,CSARVPGGEETQYF
TRBJ2-1,.,TRBV6-5,once,TGTGCCAGCAGCCGAGAGGGAGATGAGCAGTTCTTC,CASSREGDEQFF
TRBJ2-5,.,TRBV3-1,many,TGTGCCAGCGCCCCTGGTAGGTCAGAGACCCAGTACTTC,CASAPGRSETQYF